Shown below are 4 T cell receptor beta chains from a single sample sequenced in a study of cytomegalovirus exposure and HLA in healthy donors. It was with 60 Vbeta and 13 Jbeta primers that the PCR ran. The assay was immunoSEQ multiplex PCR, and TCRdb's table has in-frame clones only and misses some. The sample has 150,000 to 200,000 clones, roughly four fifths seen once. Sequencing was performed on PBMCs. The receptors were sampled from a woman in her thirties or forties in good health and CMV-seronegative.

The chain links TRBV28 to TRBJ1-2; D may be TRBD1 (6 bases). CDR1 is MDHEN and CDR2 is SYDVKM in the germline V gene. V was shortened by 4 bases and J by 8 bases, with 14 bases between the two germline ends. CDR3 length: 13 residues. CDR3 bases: TGTGCCAGCAGTTATTTAGGGGGGGGAGGCTACACCTTC. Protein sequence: CASSYLGGGGYTF.

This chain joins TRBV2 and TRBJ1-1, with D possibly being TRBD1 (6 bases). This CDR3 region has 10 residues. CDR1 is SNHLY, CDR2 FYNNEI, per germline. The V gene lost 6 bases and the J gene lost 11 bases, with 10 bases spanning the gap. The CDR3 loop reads CASRIDRAFF. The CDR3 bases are TGTGCCAGCAGGATAGACAGGGCTTTCTTT.

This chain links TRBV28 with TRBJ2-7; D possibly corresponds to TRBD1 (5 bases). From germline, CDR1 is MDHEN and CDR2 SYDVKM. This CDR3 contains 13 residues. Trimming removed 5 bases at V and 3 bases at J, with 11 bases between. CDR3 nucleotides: TGTGCCAGCAGTCCAGGAGACAGCTACGAGCAGTACTTC. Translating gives CASSPGDSYEQYF.

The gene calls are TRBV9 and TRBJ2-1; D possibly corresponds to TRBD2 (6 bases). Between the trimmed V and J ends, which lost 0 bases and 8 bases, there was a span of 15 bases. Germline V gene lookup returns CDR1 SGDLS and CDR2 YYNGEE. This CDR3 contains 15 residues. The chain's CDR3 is CASSVGGDETYEQFF. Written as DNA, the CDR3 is TGTGCCAGCAGCGTAGGGGGGGATGAAACCTATGAGCAGTTCTTC.